The clone carrying this TCR beta chain was counted between two and nine times. Its antigen is currently unknown. TCR cDNA was made by 5'RACE template switching, adding a universal primer site and UMIs. TCRdb reprocessed the 5' RACE reads via MiXCR and lists one record per CDR3 protein. The table shows 500,000 to 700,000 distinct CDR3 sequences, with less than 20% occurring only once. The record originates from a study of T cells after yellow fever vaccination. Study at large: The authors prepared low-cell-number fractions using SMART-Seq v4 Ultra Low Input. Study-wide points: Subsequent to the booster, the majority of primary-vaccination clones reappeared (around 96% CD4, around 90% CD8).

Per the germline V gene, CDR1 is SGHAT and CDR2 is FQDESV (reference sequence). The CDR3 consists of 20 residues. V gave up 5 bases and J gave up 1 base; unmatched junction bases: 13. The rearrangement links TRBV11-1 to TRBJ2-6, with TRBD2 matching over 11 bases. Sequencing was performed on PBMCs, taken 15 days after the yellow fever booster vaccination. This TCR was recovered from a man between 25 and 39 years old who received the YFV17D yellow fever vaccine. The CDR3 spells CASSVTPGLADPSGANVLTF. The CDR3, as DNA: TGTGCCAGCAGCGTGACACCGGGACTAGCGGACCCTTCTGGGGCCAACGTCCTGACTTTC. Variable domain in full (rest from reference TRBV11-1 and TRBJ2-6): EAEVAQSPRYKITEKSQAVAFWCDPISGHATLYWYRQILGQGPELLVQFQDESVVDDSQLPKDRFSAERLKGVDSTLKIQPAELGDSAMYLCASSVTPGLADPSGANVLTFGAGSRLTVL.